The entry below describes one T cell receptor beta chain. Germline values: CDR1 LNHDA, CDR2 SQIVND (reference sequence). Trimming pared 3 bases from V and 3 bases from J, leaving 9 bases between. The CDR3 runs 13 residues. The sample belongs to a study of T cells in Graves' hyperthyroidism and ophthalmopathy. There were TCR beta CDR3 regions amplified from RNA transcripts. The HTBI set primed first-round TCR CDR3 RT-PCR. TCRdb reprocessed the multiplex PCR reads via MiXCR and lists one record per CDR3 protein. The sample has around 290,000 distinct CDR3 sequences, 13% seen once. Uncontrolled infection, other autoimmune disease, pregnancy or lactation disqualified patients from enrolment.

The chain recombines TRBV19 with TRBJ2-7; D call uncertain. Sequenced material: blood. This sequence originates from a woman aged 25 to 39 with Graves' hyperthyroidism that later progressed to Graves' ophthalmopathy. The CDR3 sequence is CASSISTGYEQYF. CDR3 nucleotide sequence: TGTGCCAGTAGTATCTCGACGGGCTACGAGCAGTACTTC. The full variable domain, in which reference TRBV19 and TRBJ2-7 provide the parts outside the CDR3, is DGGITQSPKYLFRKEGQNVTLSCEQNLNHDAMYWYRQDPGQGLRLIYYSQIVNDFQKGDIAEGYSVSREKKESFPLTVTSAQKNPTAFYLCASSISTGYEQYFGPGTRLTVT.